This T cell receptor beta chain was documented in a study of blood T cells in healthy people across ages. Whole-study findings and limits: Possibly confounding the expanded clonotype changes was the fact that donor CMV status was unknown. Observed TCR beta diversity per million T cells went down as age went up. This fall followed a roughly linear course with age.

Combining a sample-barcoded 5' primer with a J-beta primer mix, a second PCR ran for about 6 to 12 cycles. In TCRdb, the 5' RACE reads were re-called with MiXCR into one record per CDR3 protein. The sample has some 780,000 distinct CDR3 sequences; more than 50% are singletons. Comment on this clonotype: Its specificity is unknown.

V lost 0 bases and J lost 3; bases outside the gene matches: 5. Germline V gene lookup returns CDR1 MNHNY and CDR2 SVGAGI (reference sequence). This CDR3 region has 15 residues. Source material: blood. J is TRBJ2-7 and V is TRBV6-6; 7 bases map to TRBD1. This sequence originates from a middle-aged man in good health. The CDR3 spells CASSYSRGRRYEQYF. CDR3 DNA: TGTGCCAGCAGTTACTCGAGGGGGCGCCGCTACGAGCAGTACTTC.